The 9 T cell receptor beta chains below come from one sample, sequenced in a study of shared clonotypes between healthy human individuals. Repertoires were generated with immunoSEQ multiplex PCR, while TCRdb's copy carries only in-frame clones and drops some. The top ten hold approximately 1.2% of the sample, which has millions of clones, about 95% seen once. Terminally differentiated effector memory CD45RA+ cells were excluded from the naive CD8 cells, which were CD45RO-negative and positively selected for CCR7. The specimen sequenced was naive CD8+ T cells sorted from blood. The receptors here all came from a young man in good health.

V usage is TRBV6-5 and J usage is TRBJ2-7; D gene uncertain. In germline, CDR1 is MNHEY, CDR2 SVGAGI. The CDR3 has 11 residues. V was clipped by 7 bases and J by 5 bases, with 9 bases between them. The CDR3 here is CASIVGHEQYF. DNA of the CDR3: TGTGCCAGCATCGTGGGTCACGAGCAGTACTTC.

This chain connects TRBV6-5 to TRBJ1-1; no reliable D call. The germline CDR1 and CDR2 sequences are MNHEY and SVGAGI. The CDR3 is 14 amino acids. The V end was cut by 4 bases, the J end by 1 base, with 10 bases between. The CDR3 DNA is TGTGCCAGCAGTTCACGGGGAGGGAACACTGAAGCTTTCTTT. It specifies CASSSRGGNTEAFF.

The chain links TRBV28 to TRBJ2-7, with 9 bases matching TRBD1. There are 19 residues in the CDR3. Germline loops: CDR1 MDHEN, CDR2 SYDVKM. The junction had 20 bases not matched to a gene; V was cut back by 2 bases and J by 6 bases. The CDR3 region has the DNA TGTGCCAGCAGTTTAAGATGTGGGGAGGCGGGACAGGGTTGGTGCGAGCAGTACTTC. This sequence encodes CASSLRCGEAGQGWCEQYF.

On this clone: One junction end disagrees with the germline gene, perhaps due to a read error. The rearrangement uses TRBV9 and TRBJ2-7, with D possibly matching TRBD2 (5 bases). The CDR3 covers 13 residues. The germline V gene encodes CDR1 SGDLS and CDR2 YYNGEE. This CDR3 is CASSVDSASLPDF. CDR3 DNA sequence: TGTGCCAGCAGCGTAGATTCTGCTAGCCTACCCGACTTC. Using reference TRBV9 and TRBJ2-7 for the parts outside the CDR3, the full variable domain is DSGVTQTPKHLITATGQRVTLRCSPRSGDLSVYWYQQSLDQGLQFLIQYYNGEERAKGNILERFSAQQFPDLHSELNLSSLELGDSALYFCASSVDSASLPDFGPGTRLTVT.

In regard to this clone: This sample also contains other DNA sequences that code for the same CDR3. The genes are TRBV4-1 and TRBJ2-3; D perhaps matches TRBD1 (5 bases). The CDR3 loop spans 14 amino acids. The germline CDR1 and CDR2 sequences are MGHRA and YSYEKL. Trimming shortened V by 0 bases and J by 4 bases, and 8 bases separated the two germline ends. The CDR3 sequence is CASSQDGAPDTQYF. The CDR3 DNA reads TGCGCCAGCAGCCAAGATGGGGCCCCAGATACGCAGTATTTT.

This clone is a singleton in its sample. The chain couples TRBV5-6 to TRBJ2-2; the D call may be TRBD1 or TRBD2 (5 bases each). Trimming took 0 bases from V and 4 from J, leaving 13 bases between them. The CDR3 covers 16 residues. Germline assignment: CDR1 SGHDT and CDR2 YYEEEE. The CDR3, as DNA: TGTGCCAGCAGCTTGGCTCTTGCAGGGAGCACCGGGGAGCTGTTTTTT. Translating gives CASSLALAGSTGELFF.

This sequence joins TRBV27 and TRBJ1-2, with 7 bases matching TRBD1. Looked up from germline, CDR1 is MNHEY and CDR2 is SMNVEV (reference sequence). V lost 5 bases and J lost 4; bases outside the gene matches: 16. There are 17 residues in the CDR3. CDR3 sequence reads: CASSPGTDNILVYGYTF. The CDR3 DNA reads TGTGCCAGCAGTCCCGGGACAGACAACATTTTGGTCTATGGCTACACCTTC.

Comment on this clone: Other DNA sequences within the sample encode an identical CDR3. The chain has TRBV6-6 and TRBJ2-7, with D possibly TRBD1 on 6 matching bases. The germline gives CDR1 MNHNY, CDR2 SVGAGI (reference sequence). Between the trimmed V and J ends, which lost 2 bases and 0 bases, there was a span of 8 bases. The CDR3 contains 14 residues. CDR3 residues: CASSYPDSSYEQYF. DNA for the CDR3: TGTGCCAGCAGTTACCCGGACAGCTCCTACGAGCAGTACTTC.

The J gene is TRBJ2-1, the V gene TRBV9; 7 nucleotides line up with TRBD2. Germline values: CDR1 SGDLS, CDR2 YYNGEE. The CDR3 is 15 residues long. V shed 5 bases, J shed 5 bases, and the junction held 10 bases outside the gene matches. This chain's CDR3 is CASSASGTTNNEQFF. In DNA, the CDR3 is TGTGCCAGCAGTGCTAGCGGAACTACAAACAATGAGCAGTTCTTC.